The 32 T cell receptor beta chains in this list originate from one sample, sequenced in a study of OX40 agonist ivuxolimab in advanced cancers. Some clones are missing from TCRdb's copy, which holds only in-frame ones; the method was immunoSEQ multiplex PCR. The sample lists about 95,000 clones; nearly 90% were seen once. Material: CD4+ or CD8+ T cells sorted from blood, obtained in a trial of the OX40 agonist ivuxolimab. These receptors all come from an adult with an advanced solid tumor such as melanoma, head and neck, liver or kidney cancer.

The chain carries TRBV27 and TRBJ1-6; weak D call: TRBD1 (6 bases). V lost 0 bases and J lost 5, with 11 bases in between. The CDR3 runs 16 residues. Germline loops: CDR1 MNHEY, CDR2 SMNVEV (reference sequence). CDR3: CASSLSGAANNSPLHF. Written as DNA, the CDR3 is TGTGCCAGCAGTTTATCGGGGGCAGCCAATAATTCACCCCTCCACTTT.

Here the CDR3 reads CAWSSTGRTGGYTF. CDR3 nucleotide sequence: TGTGCCTGGAGTTCGACAGGTAGGACGGGCGGCTACACCTTC. The chain has TRBV30 and TRBJ1-2; D is perhaps TRBD1 (6 bases). Germline CDR1 and CDR2: GTSNPN and SVGIG (reference sequence). The CDR3 is 14 amino acids. Trimming cost V 2 bases and J 8 bases, with 18 bases left between them.

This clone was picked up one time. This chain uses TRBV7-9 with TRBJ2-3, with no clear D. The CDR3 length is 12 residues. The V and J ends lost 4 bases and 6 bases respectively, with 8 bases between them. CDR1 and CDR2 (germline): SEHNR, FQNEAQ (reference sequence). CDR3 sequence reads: CASSSSPDTQYF. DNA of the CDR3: TGTGCCAGCAGCTCGTCACCGGATACGCAGTATTTT. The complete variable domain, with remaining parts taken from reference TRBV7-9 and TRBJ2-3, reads DTGVSQNPRHKITKRGQNVTFRCDPISEHNRLYWYRQTLGQGPEFLTYFQNEAQLEKSRLLSDRFSAERPKGSFSTLEIQRTEQGDSAMYLCASSSSPDTQYFGPGTRLTVL.

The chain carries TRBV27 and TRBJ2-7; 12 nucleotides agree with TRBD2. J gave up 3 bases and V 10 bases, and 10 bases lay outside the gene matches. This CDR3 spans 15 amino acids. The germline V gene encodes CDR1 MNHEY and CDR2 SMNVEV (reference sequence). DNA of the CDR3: TGTGCCACCCAATCCCTAGCGGGAGGGTTCTACGAGCAGTACTTC. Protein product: CATQSLAGGFYEQYF.

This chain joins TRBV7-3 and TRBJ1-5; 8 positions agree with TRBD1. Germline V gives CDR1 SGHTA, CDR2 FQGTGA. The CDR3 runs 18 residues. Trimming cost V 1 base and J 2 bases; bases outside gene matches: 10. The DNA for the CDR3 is TGTGCCAGCAGCTTAAAATCCTGGACAGGGCTAGGCAATCAGCCCCAGCATTTT. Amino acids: CASSLKSWTGLGNQPQHF.

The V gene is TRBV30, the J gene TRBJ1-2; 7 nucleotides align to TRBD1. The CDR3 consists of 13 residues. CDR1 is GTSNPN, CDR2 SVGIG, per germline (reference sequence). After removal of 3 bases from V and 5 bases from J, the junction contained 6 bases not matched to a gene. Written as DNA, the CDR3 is TGTGCCTGGAGCGGGACAGTGAAATATGGCTACACCTTC. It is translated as CAWSGTVKYGYTF.

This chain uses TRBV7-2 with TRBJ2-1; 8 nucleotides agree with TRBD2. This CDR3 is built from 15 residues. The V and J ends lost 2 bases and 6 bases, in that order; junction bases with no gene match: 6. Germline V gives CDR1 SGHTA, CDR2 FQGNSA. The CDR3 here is CASSLSREARNEQFF. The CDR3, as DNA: TGTGCCAGCAGCTTATCGCGGGAGGCACGCAATGAGCAGTTCTTC.

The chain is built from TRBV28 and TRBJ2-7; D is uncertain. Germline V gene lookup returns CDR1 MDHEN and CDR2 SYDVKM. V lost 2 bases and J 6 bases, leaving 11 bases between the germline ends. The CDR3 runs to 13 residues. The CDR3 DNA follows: TGTGCCAGCAGTTTAGATACCCCGGGCGAGCAGTACTTC. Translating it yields CASSLDTPGEQYF.

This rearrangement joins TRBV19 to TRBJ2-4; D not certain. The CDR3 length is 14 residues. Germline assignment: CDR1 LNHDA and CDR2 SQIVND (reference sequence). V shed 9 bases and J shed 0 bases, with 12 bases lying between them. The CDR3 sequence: CASLGGIAKNIQYF. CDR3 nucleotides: TGTGCCAGCCTAGGTGGGATAGCCAAAAACATTCAGTACTTC.

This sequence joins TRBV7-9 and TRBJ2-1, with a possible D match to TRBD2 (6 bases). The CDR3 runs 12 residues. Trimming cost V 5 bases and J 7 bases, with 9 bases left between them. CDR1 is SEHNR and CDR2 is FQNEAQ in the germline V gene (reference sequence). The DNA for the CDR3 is TGTGCCAGCAGCCCCGGGGGAAATGAGCAGTTCTTC. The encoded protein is CASSPGGNEQFF.

Here the CDR3 reads CASSVAGIRNEQYF. The CDR3 nucleotides read TGTGCCAGCAGTGTGGCCGGGATCCGGAACGAGCAGTACTTC. The chain employs TRBV2 and TRBJ2-7; TRBD2 is a possible D gene (5 bases). Trimming removed 4 bases at V and 5 bases at J, with 15 bases between. CDR1 and CDR2 from the germline V gene are SNHLY and FYNNEI. The CDR3 length is 14 residues.

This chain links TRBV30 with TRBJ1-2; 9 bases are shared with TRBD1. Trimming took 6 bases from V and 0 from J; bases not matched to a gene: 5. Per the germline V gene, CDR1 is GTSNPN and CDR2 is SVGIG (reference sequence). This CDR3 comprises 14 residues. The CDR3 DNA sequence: TGTGCCTGTGGGACAGGGTTAGCTAACTATGGCTACACCTTC. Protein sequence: CACGTGLANYGYTF.

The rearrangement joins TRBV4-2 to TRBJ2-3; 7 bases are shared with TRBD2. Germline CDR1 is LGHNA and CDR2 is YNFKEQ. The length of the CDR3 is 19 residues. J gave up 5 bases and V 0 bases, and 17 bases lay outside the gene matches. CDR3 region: CASSQEKAIGGRRLDTQYF. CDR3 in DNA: TGTGCCAGCAGCCAAGAGAAGGCGATTGGCGGGAGAAGGTTAGATACGCAGTATTTT.

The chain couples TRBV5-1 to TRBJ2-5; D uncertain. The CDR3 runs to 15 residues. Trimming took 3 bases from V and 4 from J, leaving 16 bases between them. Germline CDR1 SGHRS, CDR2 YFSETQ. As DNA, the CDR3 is TGCGCCAGCAGCTCACCGGACGGGCGAAGAGAGACCCAGTACTTC. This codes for CASSSPDGRRETQYF.

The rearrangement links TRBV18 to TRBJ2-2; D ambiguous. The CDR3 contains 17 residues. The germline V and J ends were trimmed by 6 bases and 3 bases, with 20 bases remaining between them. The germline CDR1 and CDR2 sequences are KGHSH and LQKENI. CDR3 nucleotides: TGTGCCAGCTCCCGATTTACGTCGGGTTTGGACACCGGGGAGCTGTTTTTT. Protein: CASSRFTSGLDTGELFF.

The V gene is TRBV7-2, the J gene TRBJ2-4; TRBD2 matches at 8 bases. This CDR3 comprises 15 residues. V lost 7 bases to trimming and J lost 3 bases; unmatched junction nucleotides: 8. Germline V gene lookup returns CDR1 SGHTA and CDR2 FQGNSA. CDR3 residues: CASILGGVGKNIQYF. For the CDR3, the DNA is TGTGCCAGCATCCTCGGGGGGGTCGGCAAAAACATTCAGTACTTC.

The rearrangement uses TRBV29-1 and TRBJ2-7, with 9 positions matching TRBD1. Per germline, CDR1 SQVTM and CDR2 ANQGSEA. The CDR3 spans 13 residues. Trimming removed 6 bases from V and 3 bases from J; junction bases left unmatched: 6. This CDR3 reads CSVKQGAFYEQYF. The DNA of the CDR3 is TGCAGCGTGAAACAGGGGGCTTTCTACGAGCAGTACTTC.

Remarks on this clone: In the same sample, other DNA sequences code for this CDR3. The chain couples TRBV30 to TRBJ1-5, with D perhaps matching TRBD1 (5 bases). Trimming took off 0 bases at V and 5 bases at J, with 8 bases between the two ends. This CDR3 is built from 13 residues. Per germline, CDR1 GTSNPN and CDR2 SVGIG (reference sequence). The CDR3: CAWSVRGDQPQHF. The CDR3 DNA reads TGTGCCTGGAGTGTGCGAGGGGATCAGCCCCAGCATTTT.

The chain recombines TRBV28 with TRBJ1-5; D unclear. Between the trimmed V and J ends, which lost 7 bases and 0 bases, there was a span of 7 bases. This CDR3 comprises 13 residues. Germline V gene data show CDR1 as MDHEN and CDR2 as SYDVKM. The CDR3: CASNWGSNQPQHF. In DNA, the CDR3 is TGTGCCAGCAACTGGGGTAGCAATCAGCCCCAGCATTTT.

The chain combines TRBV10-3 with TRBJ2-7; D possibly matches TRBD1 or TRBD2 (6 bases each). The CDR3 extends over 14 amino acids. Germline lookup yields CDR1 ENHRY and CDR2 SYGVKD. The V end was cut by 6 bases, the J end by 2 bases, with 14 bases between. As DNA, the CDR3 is TGTGCCATCAGCGGGGCAGGGGAGGCCTACGAGCAGTACTTC. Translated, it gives CAISGAGEAYEQYF.

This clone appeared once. CDR3 nucleotide sequence: TGTGCCAGCAGTGCGGAGGCTCCGAACACTGAAGCTTTCTTT. It translates to CASSAEAPNTEAFF. The J gene is TRBJ1-1, the V gene TRBV25-1; no clear D gene. Between the trimmed V and J ends, which lost 4 bases and 1 base, there was a span of 10 bases. Per germline, CDR1 MGHDK and CDR2 SYGVNS. The CDR3 sequence is 14 residues long. Supplemented by reference TRBV25-1 and TRBJ1-1, the full variable domain reads EADIYQTPRYLVIGTGKKITLECSQTMGHDKMYWYQQDPGMELHLIHYSYGVNSTEKGDLSSESTVSRIRTEHFPLTLESARPSHTSQYLCASSAEAPNTEAFFGQGTRLTVV.

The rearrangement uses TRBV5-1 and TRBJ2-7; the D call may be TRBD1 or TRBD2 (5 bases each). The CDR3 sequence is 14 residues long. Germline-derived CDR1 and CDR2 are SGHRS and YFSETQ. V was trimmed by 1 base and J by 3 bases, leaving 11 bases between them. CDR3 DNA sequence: TGCGCCAGCAGCTTGACGGGACCAAACTACGAGCAGTACTTC. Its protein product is CASSLTGPNYEQYF.

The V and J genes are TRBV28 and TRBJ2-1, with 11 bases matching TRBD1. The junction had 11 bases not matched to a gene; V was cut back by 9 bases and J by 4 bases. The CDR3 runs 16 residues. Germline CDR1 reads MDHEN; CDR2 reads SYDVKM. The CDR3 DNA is TGTGCCAGTTATCCCCGAGGACAGGGGGCATACAATGAGCAGTTCTTC. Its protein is CASYPRGQGAYNEQFF. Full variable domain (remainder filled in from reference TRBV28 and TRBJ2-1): DVKVTQSSRYLVKRTGEKVFLECVQDMDHENMFWYRQDPGLGLRLIYFSYDVKMKEKGDIPEGYSVSREKKERFSLILESASTNQTSMYLCASYPRGQGAYNEQFFGPGTRLTVL.

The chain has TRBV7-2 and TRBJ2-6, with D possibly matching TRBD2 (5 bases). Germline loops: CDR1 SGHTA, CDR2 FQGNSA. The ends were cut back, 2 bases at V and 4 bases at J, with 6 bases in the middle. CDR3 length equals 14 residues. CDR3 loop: CASSLSGGANVLTF. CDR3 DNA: TGTGCCAGCAGCTTATCGGGAGGGGCCAACGTCCTGACTTTC.

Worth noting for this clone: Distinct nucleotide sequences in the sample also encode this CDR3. CDR3 in DNA: TGTGCCAGCAGTTCCGGGCAGGGGATGAGCCACGAGCAGTACTTC. Encoded protein: CASSSGQGMSHEQYF. This chain joins TRBV28 and TRBJ2-7, with TRBD1 as a possible D gene (6 bases). Trimming left V 4 bases short and J 5 bases short, with 18 bases between. Germline CDR1 MDHEN, CDR2 SYDVKM. The CDR3 covers 15 residues.

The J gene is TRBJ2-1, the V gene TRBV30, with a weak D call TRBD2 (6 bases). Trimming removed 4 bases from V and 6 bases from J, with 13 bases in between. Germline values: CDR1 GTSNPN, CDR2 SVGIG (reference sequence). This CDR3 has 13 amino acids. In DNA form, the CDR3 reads TGTGCCTGGAATTCGGGAGTCAGCAATGAGCAGTTCTTC. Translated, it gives CAWNSGVSNEQFF.

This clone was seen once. CDR3 coding DNA: TGCGCCAGCAGCCAATCGACACCCGGGCAGGGGGGGTTTGAGACCCAGTACTTC. Residues: CASSQSTPGQGGFETQYF. The chain links TRBV4-1 to TRBJ2-5; D may match TRBD1 or TRBD2 (7 bases each). Trimming shortened V by 2 bases and J by 5 bases, and 24 bases separated the two germline ends. This CDR3 region has 18 residues. Germline V gives CDR1 MGHRA, CDR2 YSYEKL.

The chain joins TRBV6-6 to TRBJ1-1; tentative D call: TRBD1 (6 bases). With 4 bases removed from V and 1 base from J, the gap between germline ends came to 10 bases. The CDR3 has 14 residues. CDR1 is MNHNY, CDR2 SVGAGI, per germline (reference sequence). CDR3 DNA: TGTGCCAGCAGTTCACAGGGTGGGAACACTGAAGCTTTCTTT. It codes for CASSSQGGNTEAFF.

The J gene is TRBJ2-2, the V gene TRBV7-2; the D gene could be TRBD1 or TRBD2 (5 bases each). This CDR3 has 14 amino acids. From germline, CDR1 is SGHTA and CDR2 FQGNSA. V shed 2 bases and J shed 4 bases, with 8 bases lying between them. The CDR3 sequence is CASSLQGRTGELFF. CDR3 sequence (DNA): TGTGCCAGCAGCTTACAGGGACGCACCGGGGAGCTGTTTTTT.

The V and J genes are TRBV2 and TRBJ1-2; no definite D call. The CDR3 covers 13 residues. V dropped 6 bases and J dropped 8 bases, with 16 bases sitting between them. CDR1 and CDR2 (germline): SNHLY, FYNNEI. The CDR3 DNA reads TGTGCCAGCAGCCGAGAGGGAGAGGGCGGCTACACCTTC. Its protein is CASSREGEGGYTF.

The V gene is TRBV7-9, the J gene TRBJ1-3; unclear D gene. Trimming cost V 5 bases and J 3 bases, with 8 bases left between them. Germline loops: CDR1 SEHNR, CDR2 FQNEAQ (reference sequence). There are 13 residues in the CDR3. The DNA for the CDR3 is TGTGCCAGCAGCGAAAGCTTTGGAAACACCATATATTTT. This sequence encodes CASSESFGNTIYF.

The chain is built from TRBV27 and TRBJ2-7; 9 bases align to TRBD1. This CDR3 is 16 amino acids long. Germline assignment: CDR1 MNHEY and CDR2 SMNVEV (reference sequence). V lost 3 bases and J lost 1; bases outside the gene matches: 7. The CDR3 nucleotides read TGTGCCAGCAGTTTCCTGCCGGGACAGGGTTCCTACGAGCAGTACTTC. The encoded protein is CASSFLPGQGSYEQYF.